This record looks at one T cell receptor (beta chain) sequence and its context. These data are taken from a study of blood T cell repertoires in COVID-19. Study context: Samples taken during acute and convalescent COVID-19 were collected in the United States, Italy and Spain. In each case, the material was cDNA or gDNA derived from T cells, B-cell-depleted T cells, or PBMCs.

Per the original methods: Counts of nucleated cells, estimated from reference gene primer amplification, were obtained. The data were produced by immunoSEQ multiplex PCR, yet TCRdb's version contains in-frame clones alone and is incomplete. V, J and clone size were drawn from that table, and D and trimming were deduced from the DNA. The sample gives around 300,000 clones, 85% of which show up once; around 6.9% is in the top ten. V lost 0 bases to trimming and J lost 5 bases, with 13 bases between them. This CDR3 has 15 amino acids. CDR1 and CDR2 from the germline V gene are SGHDN and FVKESK. The J gene is TRBJ1-2, the V gene TRBV14, with D possibly being TRBD1 (5 bases). Sequencing was done on a sample of peripheral blood. This receptor was identified in a human donor in a cohort sampled during active COVID-19. The CDR3 reads CASSQDMGRPYGYTF. DNA for the CDR3: TGTGCCAGCAGCCAAGATATGGGGCGGCCTTATGGCTACACCTTC. The full variable domain, rest sourced from reference TRBV14 and TRBJ1-2, is EAGVTQFPSHSVIEKGQTVTLRCDPISGHDNLYWYRRVMGKEIKFLLHFVKESKQDESGMPNNRFLAERTGGTYSTLKVQPAELEDSGVYFCASSQDMGRPYGYTFGSGTRLTVV.